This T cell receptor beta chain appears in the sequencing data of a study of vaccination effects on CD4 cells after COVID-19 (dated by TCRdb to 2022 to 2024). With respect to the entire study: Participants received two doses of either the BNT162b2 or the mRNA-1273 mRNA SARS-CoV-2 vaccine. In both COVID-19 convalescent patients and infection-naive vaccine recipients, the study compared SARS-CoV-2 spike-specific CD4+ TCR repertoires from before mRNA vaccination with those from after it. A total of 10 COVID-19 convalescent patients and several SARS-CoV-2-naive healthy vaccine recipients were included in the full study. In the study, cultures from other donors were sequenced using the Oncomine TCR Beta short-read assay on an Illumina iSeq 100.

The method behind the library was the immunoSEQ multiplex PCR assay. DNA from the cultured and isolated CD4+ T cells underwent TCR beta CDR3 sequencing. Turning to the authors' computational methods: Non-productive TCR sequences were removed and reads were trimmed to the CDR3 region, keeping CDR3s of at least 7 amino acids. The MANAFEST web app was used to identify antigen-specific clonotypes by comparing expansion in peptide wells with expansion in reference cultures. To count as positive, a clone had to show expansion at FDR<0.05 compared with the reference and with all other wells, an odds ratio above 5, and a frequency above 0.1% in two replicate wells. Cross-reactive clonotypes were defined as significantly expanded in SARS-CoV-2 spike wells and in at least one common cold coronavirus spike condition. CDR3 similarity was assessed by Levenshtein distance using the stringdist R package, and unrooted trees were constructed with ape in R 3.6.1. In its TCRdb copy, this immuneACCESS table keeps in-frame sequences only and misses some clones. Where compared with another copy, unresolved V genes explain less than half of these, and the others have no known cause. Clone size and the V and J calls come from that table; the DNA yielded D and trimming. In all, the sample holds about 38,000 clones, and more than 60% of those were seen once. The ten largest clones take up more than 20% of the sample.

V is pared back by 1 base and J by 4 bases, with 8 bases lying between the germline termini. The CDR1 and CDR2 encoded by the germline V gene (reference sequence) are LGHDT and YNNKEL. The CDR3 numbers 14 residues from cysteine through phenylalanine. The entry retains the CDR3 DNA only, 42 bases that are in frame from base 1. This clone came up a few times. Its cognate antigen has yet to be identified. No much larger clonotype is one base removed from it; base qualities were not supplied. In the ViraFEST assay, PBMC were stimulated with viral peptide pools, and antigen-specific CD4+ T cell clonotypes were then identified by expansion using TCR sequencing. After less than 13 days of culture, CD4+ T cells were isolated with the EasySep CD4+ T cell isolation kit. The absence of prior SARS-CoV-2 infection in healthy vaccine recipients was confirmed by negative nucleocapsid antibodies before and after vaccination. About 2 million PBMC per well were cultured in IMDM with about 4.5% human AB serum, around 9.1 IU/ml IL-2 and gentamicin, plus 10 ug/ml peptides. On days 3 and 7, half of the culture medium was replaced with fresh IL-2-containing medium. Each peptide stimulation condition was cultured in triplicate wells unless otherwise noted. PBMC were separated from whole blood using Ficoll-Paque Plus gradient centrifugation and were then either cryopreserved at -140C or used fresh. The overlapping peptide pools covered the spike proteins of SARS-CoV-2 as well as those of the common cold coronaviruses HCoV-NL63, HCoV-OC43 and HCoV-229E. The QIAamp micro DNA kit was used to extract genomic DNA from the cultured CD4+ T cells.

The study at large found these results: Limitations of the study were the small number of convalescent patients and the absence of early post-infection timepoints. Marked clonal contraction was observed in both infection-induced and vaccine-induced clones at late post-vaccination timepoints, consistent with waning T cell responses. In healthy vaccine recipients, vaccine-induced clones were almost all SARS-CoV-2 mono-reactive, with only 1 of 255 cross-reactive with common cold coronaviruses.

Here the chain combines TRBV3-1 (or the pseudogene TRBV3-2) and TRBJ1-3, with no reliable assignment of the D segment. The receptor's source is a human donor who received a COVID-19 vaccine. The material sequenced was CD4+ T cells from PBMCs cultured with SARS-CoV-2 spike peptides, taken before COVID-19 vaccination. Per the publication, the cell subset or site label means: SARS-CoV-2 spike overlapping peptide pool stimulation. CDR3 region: CASSQVDRGNTIYF. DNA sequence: TGTGCCAGCAGCCAAGTGGATAGGGGAAACACCATATATTTT.